The T cell receptor beta chain under discussion was sequenced for a study of spatial heterogeneity in lung cancer. Study in general: Across the raw uncorrected reads, a unique TCR and UMI combination was observed, on average, more than ten times. Findings and limits, study-wide: Ubiquitous expanded tumor TCRs surfaced in blood more at resection than they did at follow-up.

Single TCR cDNA molecules each had their own unique molecular identifier. MiXCR was run by TCRdb on the 5' RACE reads, yielding one entry per CDR3 protein. The sample records 26,000 or so distinct CDR3 sequences, roughly 8.4% being singletons. Time point given: sample taken at primary tumor resection. Frozen PBMC, nontumor lung or tumor provided whole RNA, which was sequenced unsorted. This clonotype was seen at least ten times. Its antigen is still unknown. CDR1 and CDR2 from the germline V gene are SGHTA and FQGNSA. The CDR3 sequence is 13 residues long. V lost 6 bases and J 1 base, leaving 8 bases between the germline ends.

The input for sequencing was PBMCs, taken at surgery. This chain links TRBV7-2 with TRBJ2-3; unclear D gene. The receptor's source is a female donor with early-stage non-small cell lung cancer. The CDR3 sequence is CASRRLGTDTQYF. CDR3 nucleotides: TGTGCCAGCAGGCGTCTAGGCACAGATACGCAGTATTTT.